The 11 T cell receptor beta chains in this list originate from one sample, sequenced in a study of somatic mutations in T cells in chronic GVHD. Profiled with immunoSEQ multiplex PCR; TCRdb holds only in-frame clones, not every one. This sample has approximately 2,000 clones, with approximately 60% found just once. Sequencing was performed on CD8+ T cells from blood. Receptors were obtained from a male patient in his forties or fifties with chronic graft-versus-host disease. T cells may partly derive from the graft donor.

The chain couples TRBV4-3 to TRBJ1-6; D may be TRBD1 (5 bases). This CDR3 has 15 amino acids. Germline CDR1 and CDR2: LGHNA and YSLEER. V shed 0 bases and J shed 10 bases, with 13 bases lying between them. CDR3 DNA sequence: TGCGCCAGCAGCCAAGACACGGGGGTGAGCTCACCCCTCCACTTT. It codes for CASSQDTGVSSPLHF.

The CDR3 here is CASSILPTGHSGNTIYF. The DNA of the CDR3 is TGTGCCAGCAGCATCTTGCCGACAGGCCACTCTGGAAACACCATATATTTT. This sequence joins TRBV9 and TRBJ1-3, with D possibly being TRBD1 (6 bases). CDR3 length: 17 amino acids. V lost 4 bases and J 0 bases, leaving 17 bases between the germline ends. From germline, CDR1 is SGDLS and CDR2 YYNGEE.

The chain recombines TRBV4-2 with TRBJ2-2; D perhaps matches TRBD2 (5 bases). V lost 0 bases and J 5 bases, leaving 7 bases between the germline ends. The CDR3 runs 14 residues. From germline, CDR1 is LGHNA and CDR2 YNFKEQ. This CDR3 reads CASSQEEVTGELFF. CDR3 DNA sequence: TGTGCCAGCAGCCAAGAGGAGGTGACCGGGGAGCTGTTTTTT.

The chain uses TRBV28 and TRBJ2-5, with D possibly being TRBD2 (5 bases). Germline V gene lookup returns CDR1 MDHEN and CDR2 SYDVKM. With 1 base removed from V and 5 bases from J, the gap between germline ends came to 14 bases. This CDR3 is 15 amino acids long. This CDR3 is CASSLYGVGWETQYF. Here the CDR3 DNA reads TGTGCCAGCAGTTTATACGGGGTAGGGTGGGAGACCCAGTACTTC.

This clone was seen a handful of times. This chain connects TRBV11-3 to TRBJ2-5; 10 bases align to TRBD2. V was pared by 0 bases and J by 5 bases, with 9 bases of the junction left unmatched. The CDR3 contains 17 residues. CDR1 and CDR2 (germline): SGHNT, YENEEA. CDR3 sequence (DNA): TGTGCCAGCAGCTTAGAGTTTAGCGGGAGGTACGGGGAGACCCAGTACTTC. It translates to CASSLEFSGRYGETQYF.

The rearrangement links TRBV18 to TRBJ2-1; possibly TRBD2 for D (6 bases). The germline V gene has CDR1 KGHSH and CDR2 LQKENI. The CDR3 loop spans 17 amino acids. Trimming pared 6 bases from V and 0 bases from J, leaving 18 bases between. Here the CDR3 reads CASSLIAAPSSYNEQFF. DNA of the CDR3: TGTGCCAGCTCTCTAATAGCGGCACCGAGCTCCTACAATGAGCAGTTCTTC.

This clone was detected only a few times. This chain uses TRBV5-6 with TRBJ1-2, with TRBD1 as a possible D gene (5 bases). V gave up 3 bases and J gave up 3 bases, with 15 bases separating them. Germline V gene data show CDR1 as SGHDT and CDR2 as YYEEEE. The CDR3 spans 15 residues. In nucleotides, the CDR3 is TGTGCCAGCAGCTCGAGCAGCGGGACCCACTATGGCTACACCTTC. It encodes CASSSSSGTHYGYTF.

The rearrangement joins TRBV5-4 to TRBJ2-3, with 7 bases that match TRBD2. The length of the CDR3 is 15 residues. Trimming took 2 bases from V and 1 from J; bases not matched to a gene: 4. Germline V gene lookup returns CDR1 SGHNT and CDR2 YYREEE (reference sequence). The CDR3 DNA is TGTGCCAGCAGCTTACAGCGGGGCCGCACAGATACGCAGTATTTT. Translation: CASSLQRGRTDTQYF.

The V gene is TRBV4-1, the J gene TRBJ2-7; 12 bases map to TRBD1. The V gene end was trimmed by 2 bases and the J gene end by 7 bases; junction bases not matched to a gene: 12. CDR1 is MGHRA, CDR2 YSYEKL, per germline. CDR3 length: 17 residues. The CDR3 region is CASSQISAGTGGGEQYF. The CDR3 coding sequence is TGCGCCAGCAGCCAAATAAGTGCTGGGACAGGGGGCGGTGAGCAGTACTTC.

The chain recombines TRBV4-3 with TRBJ2-3; weak D call: TRBD2 (5 bases). The germline gives CDR1 LGHNA, CDR2 YSLEER. Trimming removed 0 bases at V and 1 base at J, with 8 bases between. CDR3 length: 15 residues. The CDR3 nucleotides are TGCGCCAGCAGCCAAGACGGGATTCGCACAGATACGCAGTATTTT. Protein product: CASSQDGIRTDTQYF.

By frequency in the sample, this clone is medium-sized. This sequence joins TRBV6-5 and TRBJ2-2; D ambiguous. The CDR3 extends over 15 amino acids. Trimming stripped 4 bases from V and 0 bases from J, with 9 bases between. CDR1 is MNHEY and CDR2 is SVGAGI in the germline V gene. CDR3 loop: CASSWATTNTGELFF. The CDR3 nucleotides are TGTGCCAGCAGTTGGGCGACGACGAACACCGGGGAGCTGTTTTTT.